The clone carrying this T cell receptor beta chain appeared once. Clones were read by immunoSEQ multiplex PCR, and TCRdb kept only the in-frame ones, dropping some. The repertoire holds some 300,000 clones, roughly 89% seen once, with under 1.1% in the top ten. This CDR3 comprises 13 residues. V dropped 5 bases and J dropped 5 bases, with 15 bases sitting between them. CDR1 and CDR2 (germline): SQVTM, ANQGSEA. This sample is part of a study of blood T cell repertoires in COVID-19. Sequencing was done on a sample of peripheral blood. The chain employs TRBV29-1 and TRBJ1-2; D is perhaps TRBD1 (5 bases). The sequence was obtained from a woman aged 40 to 55 with COVID-19, enrolled during active disease. CDR3 nucleotides: TGCAGCGTTACGGCCCCGGGGGAGTATGGCTACACCTTC. Translating gives CSVTAPGEYGYTF.